This T cell receptor beta chain is drawn from a study of cytomegalovirus exposure and HLA in healthy donors. About the research overall: A later analysis reported the same platform for the 95 to 150 validation repertoires and the approximately 700 first-cohort repertoires.

Donors came from a validation cohort of about 120 subjects, distinct from the first 666-subject cohort. With 8 bases removed from V and 2 bases from J, the gap between germline ends came to 16 bases. Germline V gene sequence: CDR1 SQVTM, CDR2 ANQGSEA. This CDR3 has 14 residues. TCRdb keeps only in-frame clones here, not all; method: immunoSEQ multiplex PCR. The table records just under 65,000 clones, approximately 95% of them present only once. To note about this clone: The antigen is not known.

General study findings and limits: A few chains tied to CMV proved CMV antigen-specific in vitro. According to the study, approximately 150 TCR beta chains were cytomegalovirus-associated.

The origin of this receptor is a woman aged 18-29 years in good health and CMV-seropositive. The sample taken for sequencing was PBMCs. The rearrangement uses TRBV29-1 and TRBJ2-1, with D perhaps matching TRBD1 (6 bases). CDR3 loop: CSTTRGWTYNEQFF. CDR3 bases: TGCAGCACTACCAGGGGTTGGACCTACAATGAGCAGTTCTTC.